This is a list of T cell receptor beta chains from one sample in a study of T cell responses to AZD1222 COVID-19 vaccine. The method was immunoSEQ multiplex PCR; TCRdb's version includes in-frame clones alone and lacks a portion of them. The top ten clones hold about 1.6% of a sample with some 120,000 clones, roughly nine tenths of them seen once. This specimen consisted of peripheral blood, obtained 28 days after the second AZD1222 dose. The receptors were sampled from an adult who received the AZD1222 COVID-19 vaccine. Each CDR3 is given with its conserved first and last residue. D genes are given only for firm matches. A clone size is listed for some rows: how often the clone was seen (once, few, many), or a class if it is expanded.

v_call	clone_size	d_call	j_call	cdr3_nt	cdr3_aa
TRBV29-1	once	NA	TRBJ2-5	TGCAGCGTGGGCCATGCCTTAGGCCAGTACTTC	CSVGHALGQYF
TRBV30	NA	NA	TRBJ1-5	TGTGCCTGGTCCTTGGGCGGGTCTGGTAATCAGCCCCAGCATTTT	CAWSLGGSGNQPQHF
TRBV7-8	NA	NA	TRBJ1-3	TGTGCCAGCAGTTGGGGGGGTGGAAACACCATATATTTT	CASSWGGGNTIYF
TRBV11-2	NA	NA	TRBJ1-3	TGTGCCAGCAGCTTAGATAGTTACTCTGGAAACACCATATATTTT	CASSLDSYSGNTIYF
TRBV27	medium-sized	NA	TRBJ2-1	TGTGCCAGCAGTTCCGGATACTCCTACAATGAGCAGTTCTTC	CASSSGYSYNEQFF
TRBV6-5	NA	NA	TRBJ2-3	TGTGCCAGCAGGGCTTGGGGTACCAGAGATACGCAGTATTTT	CASRAWGTRDTQYF
TRBV18	NA	NA	TRBJ1-5	TGTGCCAGCTCAGCGGGGCAACCTAATCAGCCCCAGCATTTT	CASSAGQPNQPQHF
TRBV11-2	NA	NA	TRBJ1-2	TGTGCCAGCAGCTTAGAGGGTCGGGGCTACACCTTC	CASSLEGRGYTF
TRBV9	NA	NA	TRBJ1-5	TGTGCCAGCAGCGTAGACACGCACGGTCAGCCCCAGCATTTT	CASSVDTHGQPQHF
TRBV29-1	NA	NA	TRBJ2-1	TGCAGCGTTTCAGGGGCTTTATCAGGCTCCTACAATGAGCAGTTCTTC	CSVSGALSGSYNEQFF
TRBV7-3	NA	NA	TRBJ2-1	TGTGCCAGCAGCTTCTCGGGGGCAGCCTACAATGAGCAGTTCTTC	CASSFSGAAYNEQFF